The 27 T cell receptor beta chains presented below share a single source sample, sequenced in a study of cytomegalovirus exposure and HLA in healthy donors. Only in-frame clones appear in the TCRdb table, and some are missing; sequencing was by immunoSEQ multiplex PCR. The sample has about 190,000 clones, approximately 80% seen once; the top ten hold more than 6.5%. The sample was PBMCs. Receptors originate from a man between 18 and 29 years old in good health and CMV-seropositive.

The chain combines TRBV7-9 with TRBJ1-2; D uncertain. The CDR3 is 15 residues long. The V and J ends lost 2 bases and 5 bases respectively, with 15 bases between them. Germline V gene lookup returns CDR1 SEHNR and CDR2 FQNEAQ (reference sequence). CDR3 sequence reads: CASSLMAPERYGYTF. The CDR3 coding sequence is TGTGCCAGCAGCTTAATGGCGCCTGAGAGGTATGGCTACACCTTC. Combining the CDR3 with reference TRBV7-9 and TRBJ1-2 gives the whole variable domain DTGVSQNPRHKITKRGQNVTFRCDPISEHNRLYWYRQTLGQGPEFLTYFQNEAQLEKSRLLSDRFSAERPKGSFSTLEIQRTEQGDSAMYLCASSLMAPERYGYTFGSGTRLTVV.

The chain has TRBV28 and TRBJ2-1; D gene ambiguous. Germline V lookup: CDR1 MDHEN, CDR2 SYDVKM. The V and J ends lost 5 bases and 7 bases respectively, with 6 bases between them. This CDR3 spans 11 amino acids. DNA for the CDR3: TGTGCCAGCAGTCACGGGAATGAGCAGTTCTTC. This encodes CASSHGNEQFF.

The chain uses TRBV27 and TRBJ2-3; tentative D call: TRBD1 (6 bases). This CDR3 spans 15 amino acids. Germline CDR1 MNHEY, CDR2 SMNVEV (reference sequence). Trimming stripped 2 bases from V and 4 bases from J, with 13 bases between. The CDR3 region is CASSLTGKNSDTQYF. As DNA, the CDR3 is TGTGCCAGCAGTTTAACAGGGAAGAACTCAGATACGCAGTATTTT.

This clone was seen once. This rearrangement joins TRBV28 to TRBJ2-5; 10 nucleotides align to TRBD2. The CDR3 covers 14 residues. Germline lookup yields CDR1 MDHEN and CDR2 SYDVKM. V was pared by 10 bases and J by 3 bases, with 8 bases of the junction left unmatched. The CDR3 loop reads CATTTSGVEETQYF. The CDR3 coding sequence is TGTGCCACCACCACTAGCGGGGTGGAAGAGACCCAGTACTTC. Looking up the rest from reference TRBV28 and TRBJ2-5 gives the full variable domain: DVKVTQSSRYLVKRTGEKVFLECVQDMDHENMFWYRQDPGLGLRLIYFSYDVKMKEKGDIPEGYSVSREKKERFSLILESASTNQTSMYLCATTTSGVEETQYFGPGTRLLVL.

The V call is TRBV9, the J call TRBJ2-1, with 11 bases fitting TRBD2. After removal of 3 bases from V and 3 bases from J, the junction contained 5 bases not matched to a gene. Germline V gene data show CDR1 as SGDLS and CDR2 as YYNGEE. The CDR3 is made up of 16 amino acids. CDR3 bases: TGTGCCAGCAGCGCCACTAGCGGGAGCCGCTACAATGAGCAGTTCTTC. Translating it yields CASSATSGSRYNEQFF.

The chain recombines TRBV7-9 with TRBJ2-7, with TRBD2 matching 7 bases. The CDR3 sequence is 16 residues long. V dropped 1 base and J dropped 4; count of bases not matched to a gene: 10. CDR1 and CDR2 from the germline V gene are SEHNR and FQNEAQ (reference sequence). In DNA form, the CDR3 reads TGTGCCAGCAGCTTAGAGCGAGGCAGGGAGGGGTACGAGCAGTACTTC. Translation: CASSLERGREGYEQYF.

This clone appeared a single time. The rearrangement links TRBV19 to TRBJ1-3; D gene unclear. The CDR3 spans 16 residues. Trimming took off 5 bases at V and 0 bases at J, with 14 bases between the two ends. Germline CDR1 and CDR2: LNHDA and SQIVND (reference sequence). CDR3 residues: CASSRTGTNSGNTIYF. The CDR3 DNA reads TGTGCCAGTAGTCGGACGGGAACCAACTCTGGAAACACCATATATTTT. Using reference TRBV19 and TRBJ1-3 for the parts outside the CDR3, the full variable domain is DGGITQSPKYLFRKEGQNVTLSCEQNLNHDAMYWYRQDPGQGLRLIYYSQIVNDFQKGDIAEGYSVSREKKESFPLTVTSAQKNPTAFYLCASSRTGTNSGNTIYFGEGSWLTVV.

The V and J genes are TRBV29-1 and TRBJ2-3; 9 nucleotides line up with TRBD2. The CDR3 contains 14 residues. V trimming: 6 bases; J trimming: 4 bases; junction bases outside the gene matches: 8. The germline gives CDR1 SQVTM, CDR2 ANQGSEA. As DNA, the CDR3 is TGCAGCGTGAGATGGATAGCGGGAGCAGATACGCAGTATTTT. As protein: CSVRWIAGADTQYF.

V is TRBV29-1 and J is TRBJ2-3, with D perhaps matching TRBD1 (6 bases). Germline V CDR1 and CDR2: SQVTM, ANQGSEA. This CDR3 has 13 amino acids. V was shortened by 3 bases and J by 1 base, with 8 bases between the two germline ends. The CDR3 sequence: CSVEGAGTDTQYF. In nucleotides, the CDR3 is TGCAGCGTTGAGGGGGCAGGCACAGATACGCAGTATTTT.

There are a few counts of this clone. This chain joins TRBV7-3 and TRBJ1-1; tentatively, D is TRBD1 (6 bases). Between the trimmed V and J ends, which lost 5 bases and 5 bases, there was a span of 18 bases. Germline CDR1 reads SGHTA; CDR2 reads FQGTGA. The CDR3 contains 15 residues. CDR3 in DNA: TGTGCCAGCAGCGGAGCCGGGACACTGGGGACTGAAGCTTTCTTT. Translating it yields CASSGAGTLGTEAFF.

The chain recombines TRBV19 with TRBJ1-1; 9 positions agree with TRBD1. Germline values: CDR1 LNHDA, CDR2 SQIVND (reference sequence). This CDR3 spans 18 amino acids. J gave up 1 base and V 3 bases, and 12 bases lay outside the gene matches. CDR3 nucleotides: TGTGCCAGTAGTATCGGTTTGGACAGGGGCGCAGGGAACACTGAAGCTTTCTTT. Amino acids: CASSIGLDRGAGNTEAFF. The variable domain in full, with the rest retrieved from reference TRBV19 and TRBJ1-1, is DGGITQSPKYLFRKEGQNVTLSCEQNLNHDAMYWYRQDPGQGLRLIYYSQIVNDFQKGDIAEGYSVSREKKESFPLTVTSAQKNPTAFYLCASSIGLDRGAGNTEAFFGQGTRLTVV.

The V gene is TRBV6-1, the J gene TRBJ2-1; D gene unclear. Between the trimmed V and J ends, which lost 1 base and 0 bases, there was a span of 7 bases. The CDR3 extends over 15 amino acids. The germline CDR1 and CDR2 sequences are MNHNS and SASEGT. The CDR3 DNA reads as TGTGCCAGCAGTGAAGGAGGATACTCCTACAATGAGCAGTTCTTC. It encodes CASSEGGYSYNEQFF.

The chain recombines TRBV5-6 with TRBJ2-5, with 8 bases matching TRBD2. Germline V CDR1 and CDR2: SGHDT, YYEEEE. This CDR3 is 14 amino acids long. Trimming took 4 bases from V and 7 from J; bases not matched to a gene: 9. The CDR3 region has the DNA TGTGCCAGCAGCCCCGGGGGGGCTCTTCTGACCCAGTACTTC. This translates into CASSPGGALLTQYF.

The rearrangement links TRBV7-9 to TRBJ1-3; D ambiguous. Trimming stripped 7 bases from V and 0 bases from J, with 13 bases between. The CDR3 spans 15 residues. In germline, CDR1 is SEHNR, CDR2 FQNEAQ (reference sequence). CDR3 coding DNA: TGTGCCAGCACCCCCGAGGCAGCCTCTGGAAACACCATATATTTT. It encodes CASTPEAASGNTIYF.

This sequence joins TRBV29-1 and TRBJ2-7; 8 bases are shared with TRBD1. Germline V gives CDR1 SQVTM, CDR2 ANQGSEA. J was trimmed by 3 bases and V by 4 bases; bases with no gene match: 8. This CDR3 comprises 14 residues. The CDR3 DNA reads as TGCAGCGTTGCGCAGGGGGCCACACACTACGAGCAGTACTTC. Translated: CSVAQGATHYEQYF.

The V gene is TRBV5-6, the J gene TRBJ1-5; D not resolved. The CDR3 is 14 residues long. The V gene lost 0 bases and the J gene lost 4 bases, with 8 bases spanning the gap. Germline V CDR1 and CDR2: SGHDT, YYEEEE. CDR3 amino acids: CASSLVGRNQPQHF. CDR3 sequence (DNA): TGTGCCAGCAGCTTGGTGGGCCGGAATCAGCCCCAGCATTTT. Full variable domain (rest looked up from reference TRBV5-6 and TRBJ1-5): DAGVTQSPTHLIKTRGQQVTLRCSPKSGHDTVSWYQQALGQGPQFIFQYYEEEERQRGNFPDRFSGHQFPNYSSELNVNALLLGDSALYLCASSLVGRNQPQHFGDGTRLSIL.

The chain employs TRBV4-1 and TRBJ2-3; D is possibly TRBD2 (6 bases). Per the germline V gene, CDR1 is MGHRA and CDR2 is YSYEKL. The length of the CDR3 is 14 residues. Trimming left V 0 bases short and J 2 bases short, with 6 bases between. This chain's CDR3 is CASSQELATDTQYF. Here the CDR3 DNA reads TGCGCCAGCAGCCAAGAACTAGCCACAGATACGCAGTATTTT.

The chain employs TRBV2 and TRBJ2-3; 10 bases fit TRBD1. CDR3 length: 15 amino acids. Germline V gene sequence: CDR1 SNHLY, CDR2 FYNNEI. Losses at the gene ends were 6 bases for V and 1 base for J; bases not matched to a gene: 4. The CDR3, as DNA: TGTGCCAGCAGGGCCGGGACAGGGGGCACAGATACGCAGTATTTT. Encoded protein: CASRAGTGGTDTQYF.

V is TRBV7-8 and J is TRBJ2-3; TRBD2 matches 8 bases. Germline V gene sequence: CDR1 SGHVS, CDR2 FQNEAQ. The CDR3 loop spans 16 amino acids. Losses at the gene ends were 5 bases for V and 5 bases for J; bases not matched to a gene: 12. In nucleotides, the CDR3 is TGTGCCAGCAGCCGCCCGGGAGGGATAGAGGGAGATACGCAGTATTTT. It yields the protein CASSRPGGIEGDTQYF.

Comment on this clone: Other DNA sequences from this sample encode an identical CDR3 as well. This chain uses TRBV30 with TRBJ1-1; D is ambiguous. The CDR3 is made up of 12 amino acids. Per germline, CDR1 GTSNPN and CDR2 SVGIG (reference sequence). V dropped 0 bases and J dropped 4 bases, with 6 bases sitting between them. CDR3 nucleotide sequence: TGTGCCTGGAGTGTGGAGCTCACTGAAGCTTTCTTT. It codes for CAWSVELTEAFF.

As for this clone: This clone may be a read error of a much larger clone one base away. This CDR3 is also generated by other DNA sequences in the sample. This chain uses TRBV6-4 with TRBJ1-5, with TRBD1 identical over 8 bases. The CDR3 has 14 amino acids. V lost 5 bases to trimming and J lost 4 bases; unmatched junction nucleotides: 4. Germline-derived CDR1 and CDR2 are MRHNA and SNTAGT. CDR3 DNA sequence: TGTGCCAGCAGTTCCGGACAGGGAAATCAGCCCCAGCATTTT. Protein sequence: CASSSGQGNQPQHF.

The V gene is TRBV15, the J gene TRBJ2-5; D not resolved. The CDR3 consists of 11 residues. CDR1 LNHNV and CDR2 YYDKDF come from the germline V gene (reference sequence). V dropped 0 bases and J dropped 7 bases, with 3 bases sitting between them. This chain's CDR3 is CATSRDGTQYF. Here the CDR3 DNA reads TGTGCCACCAGCAGAGACGGGACCCAGTACTTC.

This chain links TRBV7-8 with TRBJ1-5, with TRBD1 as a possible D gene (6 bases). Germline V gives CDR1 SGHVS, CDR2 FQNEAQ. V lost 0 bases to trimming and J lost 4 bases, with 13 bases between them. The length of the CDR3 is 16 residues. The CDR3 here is CASSLANRATNQPQHF. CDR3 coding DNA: TGTGCCAGCAGCTTAGCGAACAGGGCGACGAATCAGCCCCAGCATTTT.

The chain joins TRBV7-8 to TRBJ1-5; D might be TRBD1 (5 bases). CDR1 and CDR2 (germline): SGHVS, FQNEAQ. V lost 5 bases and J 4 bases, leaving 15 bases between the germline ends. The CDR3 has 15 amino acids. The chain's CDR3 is CASSAGGTLNQPQHF. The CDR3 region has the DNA TGTGCCAGCAGCGCGGGAGGGACTCTAAATCAGCCCCAGCATTTT.

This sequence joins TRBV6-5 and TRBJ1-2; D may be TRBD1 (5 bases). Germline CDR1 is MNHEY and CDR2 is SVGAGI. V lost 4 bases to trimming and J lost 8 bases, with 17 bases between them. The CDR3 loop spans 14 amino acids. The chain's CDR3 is CASSFRGGTGGYTF. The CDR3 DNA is TGTGCCAGCAGTTTTCGGGGGGGAACCGGGGGCTACACCTTC.

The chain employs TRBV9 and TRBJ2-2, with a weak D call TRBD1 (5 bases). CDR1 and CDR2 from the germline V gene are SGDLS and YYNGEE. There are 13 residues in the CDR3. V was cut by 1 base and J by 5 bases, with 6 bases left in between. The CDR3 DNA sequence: TGTGCCAGCAGCGTAAGACAGACCGGGGAGCTGTTTTTT. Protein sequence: CASSVRQTGELFF. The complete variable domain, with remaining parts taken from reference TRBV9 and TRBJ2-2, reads DSGVTQTPKHLITATGQRVTLRCSPRSGDLSVYWYQQSLDQGLQFLIQYYNGEERAKGNILERFSAQQFPDLHSELNLSSLELGDSALYFCASSVRQTGELFFGEGSRLTVL.

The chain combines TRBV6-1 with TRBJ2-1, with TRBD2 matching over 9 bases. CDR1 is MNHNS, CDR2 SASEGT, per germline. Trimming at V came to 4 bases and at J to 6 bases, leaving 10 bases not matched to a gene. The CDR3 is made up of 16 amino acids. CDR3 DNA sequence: TGTGCCAGCAGTGGGCTAGCGGGAAATCCACCCAATGAGCAGTTCTTC. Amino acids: CASSGLAGNPPNEQFF.